This T cell receptor (beta chain) appears in the sequencing data of a study of T cell repertoires in cytomegalovirus infection. Across the study: Recently described HLA-C-restricted plus well-studied HLA-B-restricted CMV epitopes were used. Both a matching HLA type and CMV infection were indicated by public TCR beta signatures.

Study conclusions and caveats: Cumulative frequency of public TCR beta families picked out carriers of CMV plus the relevant HLA. The ex vivo response was dominated by HLA-C-restricted CMV-specific TCR beta clonotypes.

TCRdb ran MiXCR on the reads and lists one entry per CDR3 protein. The sample lists 700,000 to 900,000 distinct CDR3 sequences, 29% occurring once. This clonotype was detected only a few times. Its antigen is as yet unknown. V gave up 4 bases and J gave up 6 bases, with 11 bases separating them. CDR1 and CDR2 from the germline V gene are SGHDT and YYEEEE. This CDR3 has 13 amino acids. The TCR comes from a human donor in good health (CMV status not recorded). Some clones in this sample may be carry-over from other donors' samples. The V gene is TRBV5-6, the J gene TRBJ2-1; D uncertain. Here the sequenced sample was cultured CD8+ T cells from PBMCs, taken from culture after CMV antigen stimulation. CDR3 sequence (DNA): TGTGCCAGCAGCCTGGGGAAAATCAATGAGCAGTTCTTC. Translating gives CASSLGKINEQFF.